What follows is one T cell receptor (beta chain) and its context. Antigen: not known. This specimen comes from a study of cytomegalovirus exposure and HLA in healthy donors. 60 Vbeta and 13 Jbeta primers were used in PCR. The method was immunoSEQ multiplex PCR; TCRdb's version includes in-frame clones alone and lacks a portion of them. The sample holds about 150,000 clones, roughly 83% seen once. Points from the study as a whole: The authors later found TCR association rates varying by HLA locus, with DRB1 most and HLA-C fewest. Some V segments, including TRBV6-2 and TRBV6-3, were excluded as indistinguishable. By a later analysis, the bulk of CMV-associated TCR beta chains appeared HLA-restricted. In a later analysis, TCR beta V- and J-gene trimming was associated with a missense DCLRE1C variant.

Germline CDR1 is SQVTM and CDR2 is ANQGSEA. There are 13 residues in the CDR3. J lost 6 bases, V lost 4 bases, and 6 bases had no gene match. The sequencing sample was made of PBMCs. The source of this sequence is a man aged 25-45 years in good health and CMV-seropositive. The chain has TRBV29-1 and TRBJ1-1; TRBD1 matches at 9 bases. The CDR3 DNA sequence: TGCAGCGTTGCGGGGACAGGGCTGCCTGAAGCTTTCTTT. As protein: CSVAGTGLPEAFF.